Listed below are T cell receptor beta chains from one sample, sequenced in a study of blood T cell repertoires in COVID-19. Some clones are missing from TCRdb's copy, which holds only in-frame ones; the method was immunoSEQ multiplex PCR. The profile covers over 150,000 clones, with roughly 85% appearing a single time and around 8.1% taken by the ten largest. Specimen: peripheral blood. The receptors derive from a woman aged 55-69 years with COVID-19, enrolled during active disease. The CDR3 runs from the conserved cysteine through the conserved F or W. The D gene is left open where the match is weak. A row's size may be missing; if present it is once, few, many or a size class.

j_gene | v_gene | abundance | d_gene | CDR3nt | CDR3aa
TRBJ1-5 | TRBV13 | NA | NA | TGTGCCAGCAGCTTAGGCCCAAATCAGCCCCAGCATTTT | CASSLGPNQPQHF
TRBJ2-5 | TRBV20-1 | NA | TRBD2 | TGCAGTCCTAGCGGGGAAGAGACCCAGTACTTC | CSPSGEETQYF
TRBJ1-1 | TRBV7-7 | NA | NA | TGTGCTATCGTCCCGATGGCCAACACTGAAGCTTTCTTT | CAIVPMANTEAFF
TRBJ1-5 | TRBV2 | NA | TRBD1 | TGTGCCAGCAGTGAGAGTTTACAGGGGGCTCAGCCCCAGCATTTT | CASSESLQGAQPQHF
TRBJ1-1 | TRBV9 | NA | NA | TGTGCCAGCAGCGTATCACACATGAACACTGAAGCTTTCTTT | CASSVSHMNTEAFF
TRBJ1-1 | TRBV7-9 | NA | NA | TGTGCCAGCAGCCCCCGGGGGGGGAGGGTTACTGAAGCTTTCTTT | CASSPRGGRVTEAFF
TRBJ2-2 | TRBV7-6 | few | NA | TGTGCCAGCAGCCCTTGGGGAGCGAACACCGGGGAGCTGTTTTTT | CASSPWGANTGELFF
TRBJ1-2 | TRBV5-6 | few | NA | TGTGCCAGCACCCGGAGCCTCCTTGGCTACACCTTC | CASTRSLLGYTF
TRBJ2-7 | TRBV27 | NA | NA | TGTGCCACCTCTCGGGGACAAAACTACGAGCAGTACTTC | CATSRGQNYEQYF
TRBJ2-1 | TRBV5-1 | NA | TRBD2 | TGCGCCAGCAGCTTGGAGACTAGCGGGAGGGCCCTGCAGTTCTTC | CASSLETSGRALQFF
TRBJ2-1 | TRBV19 | NA | NA | TGTGCCAGTTTTAGCCCGCCCCCCCAAAATGAGCAGTTCTTC | CASFSPPPQNEQFF
TRBJ2-7 | TRBV19 | NA | TRBD1 | TGTGCCAGTAGTATAATACCCCCGGACAGGGGAACCGAGCAGTACTTC | CASSIIPPDRGTEQYF
TRBJ1-2 | TRBV18 | NA | TRBD1 | TGTGCCAGCTCACTCGGGACAGGGGACTATGGCTACACCTTC | CASSLGTGDYGYTF
TRBJ1-1 | TRBV7-3 | NA | NA | TGTGCCAGCAGCCCCGGAGCTCCGAACACTGAAGCTTTCTTT | CASSPGAPNTEAFF
TRBJ2-3 | TRBV7-9 | NA | TRBD2 | TGTGCCAGCAGCTTTGGTGCGCGGGGGGCCGGCACAGATACGCAGTATTTT | CASSFGARGAGTDTQYF
TRBJ2-4 | TRBV5-6 | NA | TRBD2 | TGTGCCAGCAGCTTGGCCGGTGCCGGGAGGGAAAACATTCAGTACTTC | CASSLAGAGRENIQYF
TRBJ1-5 | TRBV5-6 | few | NA | TGTGCCAGCAGCTTGTATGGCAGTCCCGGCAATCAGCCCCAGCATTTT | CASSLYGSPGNQPQHF
TRBJ1-4 | TRBV4-1 | few | NA | TGCGCCAGCAGCCAAGGACAGACAACTAATGAAAAACTGTTTTTT | CASSQGQTTNEKLFF